This paragraph covers one T cell receptor beta chain sequence. The germline V gene encodes CDR1 MNHNS and CDR2 SASEGT. The CDR3 runs to 15 residues. Trimming removed 5 bases from V and 6 bases from J; junction bases left unmatched: 5. Sample-barcoded 5' priming and a J-beta primer mix drove a second PCR of roughly 7 to 11 cycles. TCRdb used MiXCR to reprocess the 5' RACE reads, holding one entry per CDR3 protein. The sample shows hundreds of thousands of distinct CDR3 sequences, more than 20% of them seen only once. This sample stems from a study of blood T cells in healthy people across ages. A further study also used this sample, focusing on T cells of mothers and their children.

The sequenced material came from blood. This sequence joins TRBV6-1 and TRBJ2-2; TRBD2 agrees at 11 bases. The receptor was isolated from a boy aged 10-17 years in good health. The CDR3 DNA reads TGTGCCAGCAGTAGACCGGGACTAGCGGCCGGGGAGCTGTTTTTT. Amino acid sequence: CASSRPGLAAGELFF.